Following are 27 T cell receptor beta chains from one sample sequenced in a study of T cells after yellow fever vaccination. TCRdb called the 5' RACE reads again in MiXCR, with one record for every CDR3 protein. The data show around 300,000 distinct CDR3 sequences, with approximately 4% seen just once and 20% to 25% held by the top ten. The sequencing here drew on PBMCs, taken 5 days after the yellow fever booster vaccination. Receptors were obtained from a young man who received the YFV17D yellow fever vaccine.

This clonotype was counted ten times or more. The V call is TRBV7-3, the J call TRBJ2-1, with unresolved D. The CDR3 consists of 12 residues. CDR1 is SGHTA and CDR2 is FQGTGA in the germline V gene. Trimming took off 4 bases at V and 7 bases at J, with 8 bases between the two ends. CDR3 coding DNA: TGTGCCAGCAGCTCTTATAATAATGAGCAGTTCTTC. This translates into CASSSYNNEQFF.

This clonotype has just a few counts. The chain joins TRBV5-5 to TRBJ2-1; D is uncertain. CDR1 and CDR2 from the germline V gene are SGHKS and YYEKEE (reference sequence). V lost 4 bases and J lost 1, with 12 bases in between. The CDR3 has 15 residues. The CDR3 DNA sequence: TGTGCCAGCAGCCCCTACTACCTTTCCTACAATGAGCAGTTCTTC. Residues: CASSPYYLSYNEQFF.

This clonotype has ten or more counts. The rearrangement uses TRBV29-1 and TRBJ2-1; 13 nucleotides match TRBD2. This CDR3 has 15 amino acids. Germline V gene sequence: CDR1 SQVTM, CDR2 ANQGSEA. V lost 1 base to trimming and J lost 7 bases; unmatched junction nucleotides: 4. The CDR3 DNA is TGCAGCGTTGAAGCAACTAGCGGGGGGGCGAATGAGCAGTTCTTC. Its protein product is CSVEATSGGANEQFF.

This chain joins TRBV15 and TRBJ2-1; D unclear. Germline CDR1 reads LNHNV; CDR2 reads YYDKDF (reference sequence). There are 14 residues in the CDR3. Trimming removed 5 bases at V and 5 bases at J, with 13 bases between. CDR3 DNA: TGTGCCACCAGCCCTAGGTCAGGTAACAATGAGCAGTTCTTC. Protein: CATSPRSGNNEQFF.

This chain links TRBV5-1 with TRBJ1-3; TRBD1 is a possible D gene (6 bases). With 4 bases removed from V and 2 bases from J, the gap between germline ends came to 19 bases. The CDR3 consists of 17 residues. CDR1 is SGHRS and CDR2 is YFSETQ in the germline V gene. The chain's CDR3 is CASSAGTLSAAGNTIYF. CDR3 coding DNA: TGCGCCAGCAGCGCCGGGACACTTAGTGCGGCTGGAAACACCATATATTTT.

This chain joins TRBV7-6 and TRBJ2-7; either TRBD1 or TRBD2 may supply D (7 bases each). With 5 bases removed from V and 3 bases from J, the gap between germline ends came to 26 bases. CDR1 is SGHVS, CDR2 FNYEAQ, per germline. This CDR3 has 18 residues. CDR3 coding DNA: TGTGCCAGCAGCCCCTTCAGGGGGAGGGGCAGCGTCCTCTACGAGCAGTACTTC. It specifies CASSPFRGRGSVLYEQYF.

This clonotype was counted between two and nine times. The rearrangement uses TRBV5-1 and TRBJ1-1; 7 bases match TRBD1. Germline lookup yields CDR1 SGHRS and CDR2 YFSETQ. J was trimmed by 4 bases and V by 0 bases; bases with no gene match: 6. This CDR3 has 15 residues. Here the CDR3 reads CASSLVEGAGTEAFF. CDR3 nucleotides: TGCGCCAGCAGCTTGGTGGAGGGGGCCGGCACTGAAGCTTTCTTT.

This clonotype showed up just a few times. The chain couples TRBV12-3 or TRBV12-4 to TRBJ2-1, with TRBD2 identical over 8 bases. V lost 7 bases to trimming and J lost 2 bases; unmatched junction nucleotides: 7. The CDR3 covers 15 residues. CDR3 in amino acids: CASNHRGGPYNEQFF. In nucleotides, the CDR3 is TGTGCCAGCAACCACCGGGGGGGGCCCTACAATGAGCAGTTCTTC.

Ten or more counts support this clonotype. The V and J genes are TRBV6-1 and TRBJ2-4, with D possibly called TRBD1 or TRBD2 (5 bases each). Germline CDR1 reads MNHNS; CDR2 reads SASEGT. The germline V and J ends were trimmed by 4 bases and 0 bases, with 16 bases remaining between them. This CDR3 contains 17 residues. CDR3 bases: TGTGCCAGCAGTGGCGCTGTCCGGGGCCTAGCCAAAAACATTCAGTACTTC. Its protein is CASSGAVRGLAKNIQYF.

This clonotype was seen more than once but under ten times. The chain recombines TRBV5-1 with TRBJ2-2; TRBD1 matches at 7 bases. Per the germline V gene, CDR1 is SGHRS and CDR2 is YFSETQ. V dropped 6 bases and J dropped 2; count of bases not matched to a gene: 10. The length of the CDR3 is 16 residues. Here the CDR3 DNA reads TGCGCCAGCAAACCTCCGGGACAGCAAAACACCGGGGAGCTGTTTTTT. Protein product: CASKPPGQQNTGELFF.

This clonotype was detected only a few times. The chain carries TRBV20-1 and TRBJ1-5, with 9 bases aligning to TRBD1. The CDR3 is 15 amino acids. The germline V gene encodes CDR1 DFQATT and CDR2 SNEGSKA (reference sequence). Germline trimming cut 4 bases from V and 3 bases from J; bases unmatched to any gene: 7. CDR3 residues: CSAMAGTGLNQPQHF. CDR3 sequence (DNA): TGCAGTGCTATGGCAGGGACAGGGCTCAATCAGCCCCAGCATTTT.

This clonotype has ten or more counts. The rearrangement joins TRBV2 to TRBJ1-6, with 7 bases fitting TRBD1. This CDR3 is 15 amino acids long. The ends lost 6 bases at V and 10 bases at J; junction bases unmatched: 12. Germline-derived CDR1 and CDR2 are SNHLY and FYNNEI. The CDR3 bases are TGTGCCAGCAGCCGGGACTCAGGGGGAGAATCACCCCTCCACTTT. This sequence encodes CASSRDSGGESPLHF.

The V gene is TRBV6-5, the J gene TRBJ2-2, with a weak D call TRBD2 (7 bases). The V gene's germline CDR1 is MNHEY and CDR2 SVGAGI. V was clipped by 2 bases and J by 4 bases, with 11 bases between them. This CDR3 comprises 15 residues. The CDR3 nucleotides read TGTGCCAGCAGTTACGGGGGGGCAGGCACCGGGGAGCTGTTTTTT. As protein: CASSYGGAGTGELFF.

CDR3 sequence: CASSLVRGPLGEQYV. CDR3 DNA: TGTGCCAGCAGCTTAGTTAGGGGCCCACTAGGCGAGCAGTACGTC. The chain recombines TRBV7-9 with TRBJ2-7; D might be TRBD1 or TRBD2, each matching 5 bases. In germline, CDR1 is SEHNR, CDR2 FQNEAQ (reference sequence). The CDR3 sequence is 15 residues long. The ends were cut back, 1 base at V and 6 bases at J, with 16 bases in the middle.

The V gene is TRBV12-3 or TRBV12-4, the J gene TRBJ2-3, with 14 bases aligning to TRBD2. The CDR3 length is 16 residues. V shed 5 bases and J 4 bases; nucleotides not matched to a gene: 5. The CDR3 loop is CASSTTSGGAADTQYF. DNA of the CDR3: TGTGCCAGCAGTACGACTAGCGGGGGGGCCGCAGATACGCAGTATTTT.

The chain employs TRBV20-1 and TRBJ1-1; 9 nucleotides agree with TRBD1. CDR3 length: 15 amino acids. The germline CDR1 and CDR2 sequences are DFQATT and SNEGSKA (reference sequence). After removal of 5 bases from V and 1 base from J, the junction contained 8 bases not matched to a gene. CDR3: CSARTGAGGNTEAFF. CDR3 bases: TGCAGTGCTCGGACAGGGGCGGGTGGGAACACTGAAGCTTTCTTT.

The gene calls are TRBV19 and TRBJ2-3, with 7 bases identical to TRBD2. Per germline, CDR1 LNHDA and CDR2 SQIVND (reference sequence). The CDR3 loop spans 15 amino acids. With 6 bases clipped from V and 2 bases from J, the junction kept 8 bases outside the gene matches. CDR3 region: CASSQNGGNTDTQYF. The CDR3 nucleotides are TGTGCCAGTAGCCAGAACGGGGGGAACACAGATACGCAGTATTTT.

About this clonotype itself: Since a much larger clone is just one base distant, this may be a read error. This chain joins TRBV24-1 and TRBJ1-1; D is unclear. The CDR3 consists of 11 residues. With 3 bases removed from V and 9 bases from J, the gap between germline ends came to 7 bases. Germline V CDR1 and CDR2: KGHDR, SFDVKD. CDR3 sequence reads: CATSDRTQAFF. The DNA of the CDR3 is TGTGCCACCAGTGATCGGACTCAAGCTTTCTTT.

The rearrangement links TRBV18 to TRBJ2-1; 7 bases are a match to TRBD1. Germline V gene sequence: CDR1 KGHSH, CDR2 LQKENI. The length of the CDR3 is 15 residues. V gave up 5 bases and J gave up 7 bases; unmatched junction bases: 11. The CDR3 region is CASSLPLDRRNEQFF. As DNA, the CDR3 is TGTGCCAGCTCATTGCCCTTGGACAGGCGAAATGAGCAGTTCTTC.

Many counts were recorded for this clonotype. J is TRBJ2-5 and V is TRBV12-3 or TRBV12-4; D is possibly TRBD2 (7 bases). Trimming cost V 6 bases and J 5 bases, with 19 bases left between them. This CDR3 comprises 15 residues. The CDR3 sequence: CASSSPGEGGETQYF. The CDR3 DNA reads TGTGCCAGCAGCTCTCCCGGGGAGGGGGGGGAGACCCAGTACTTC.

The V call is TRBV21-1, the J call TRBJ1-1; the D segment call TRBD1 is taken from the table without a DNA check. TRBV21-1 is termed a pseudogene. The CDR3 contains 15 residues. For the CDR3, the DNA is TGTGCCAGCGTTCCTCTCAGGGGGCGAAGTACTGAAGCTTTCTTT. Translating gives CASVPLRGRSTEAFF.

This clonotype showed up just a few times. The V gene is TRBV20-1, the J gene TRBJ1-1; 8 nucleotides match TRBD1. V dropped 7 bases and J dropped 1; count of bases not matched to a gene: 5. Germline V CDR1 and CDR2: DFQATT, SNEGSKA (reference sequence). The CDR3 consists of 13 residues. DNA for the CDR3: TGCAGTGTAGCGACAGGGGAGAACACTGAAGCTTTCTTT. Translation gives CSVATGENTEAFF.

V gene TRBV6-6 combines with J gene TRBJ1-5, with TRBD1 matching over 7 bases. Germline V gene data show CDR1 as MNHNY and CDR2 as SVGAGI (reference sequence). Trimming removed 5 bases from V and 0 bases from J; junction bases left unmatched: 16. The CDR3 is 19 amino acids. CDR3 in DNA: TGTGCCAGCAGTCCCAGGGGGGTAGGGCCCTTTTATAGCAATCAGCCCCAGCATTTT. Protein sequence: CASSPRGVGPFYSNQPQHF.

This clonotype has just a few counts. The genes are TRBV20-1 and TRBJ2-3; the D gene could be TRBD1 or TRBD2 (5 bases each). CDR1 and CDR2 from the germline V gene are DFQATT and SNEGSKA (reference sequence). The CDR3 length is 14 residues. V was clipped by 1 base and J by 4 bases, with 12 bases between them. CDR3 amino acids: CSARVGQGADTQYF. The CDR3 DNA reads TGCAGTGCTAGAGTAGGCCAGGGAGCAGATACGCAGTATTTT.

This clonotype has a handful of counts. V is TRBV6-5 and J is TRBJ1-1, with D unresolved. Germline assignment: CDR1 MNHEY and CDR2 SVGAGI. This CDR3 has 13 amino acids. The germline V and J ends were trimmed by 2 bases and 6 bases, with 10 bases remaining between them. CDR3 protein: CASSYLSGAEAFF. CDR3 bases: TGTGCCAGCAGTTACCTAAGCGGGGCTGAAGCTTTCTTT.

This clonotype was seen a handful of times. This rearrangement joins TRBV2 to TRBJ1-5, with TRBD1 matching 8 bases. CDR1 and CDR2 (germline): SNHLY, FYNNEI. The CDR3 is made up of 15 amino acids. The trim removed 6 bases at V and 2 bases at J, leaving 6 bases unmatched. The CDR3 DNA sequence: TGTGCCAGCAGATGGGACAGGTGGGGCAATCAGCCCCAGCATTTT. It yields the protein CASRWDRWGNQPQHF.

This clonotype was seen more than once but under ten times. V and J are TRBV7-2 and TRBJ2-6, with 7 bases lining up with TRBD2. The junction had 14 bases not matched to a gene; V was cut back by 11 bases and J by 1 base. CDR3 length: 17 amino acids. Germline values: CDR1 SGHTA, CDR2 FQGNSA. CDR3 nucleotides: TGTGCCGCAGGCGCGCCGCGGGGGAAATCTGGGGCCAACGTCCTGACTTTC. As protein: CAAGAPRGKSGANVLTF.